Sequencing of this T cell receptor beta chain was carried out in a study of T-cell memory formation after mild COVID-19. Study information: TCR clusters largely stayed donor specific.

Study-wide points: Researchers report contracting CD4+ clones mostly in CM and EM, with CD8+ clones in EMRA.

TCRdb analysed the 5' RACE reads with MiXCR anew, one entry per CDR3 protein. This sample has about 340,000 distinct CDR3 sequences, with over 20% found just once. As regards this clonotype: Its matching antigen is unknown.

The V end lost 6 bases, the J end lost 4 bases, and 12 bases lay between the germline ends. Germline CDR1 is MGHDK and CDR2 is SYGVNS. The CDR3 has 13 residues. This rearrangement joins TRBV25-1 to TRBJ1-2, with D hard to call. What was sequenced was PBMCs or a T cell subset sorted from them (not recorded which). This receptor was identified in an adult woman who had mild COVID-19 (a few samples of this study predate the infection). Cell type and time point are not known. The CDR3 here is CASSPVGSYGYTF. The CDR3 coding sequence is TGTGCCAGCAGCCCCGTCGGCAGCTATGGCTACACCTTC.